This TCR beta chain derives from a study of blood T cell repertoires in COVID-19. Study-level information: Some COVID-19 samples were acute and others convalescent; all came from the United States, Italy and Spain. Sources were T cells, B-cell-depleted T cells, or PBMCs; the material itself was cDNA or gDNA.

Turning to this clone: At one end, the junction sequence differs from germline, possibly due to a read error.

There are 14 residues in the CDR3. The V gene's germline CDR1 is SGHAT and CDR2 FQNNGV. Original processing methods: Amplifying reference gene primers gave estimates of nucleated cell counts. TCRdb's copy holds only in-frame clones and misses some; the assay was immunoSEQ multiplex PCR. V and J calls and clone size come straight from that table; D and trimming were deduced from the DNA. The profile shows about 100,000 clones, just under 85% of them singletons. The sequence came from an elderly woman with active or convalescent COVID-19. The sequencing input was peripheral blood. J is TRBJ2-3 and V is TRBV11-2; no definite D call. The CDR3 spells CASSIERITDTQYF. For the CDR3, the DNA is TGTGCCAGCAGCATAGAGAGGATCACAGATACGCAGTATTTT.